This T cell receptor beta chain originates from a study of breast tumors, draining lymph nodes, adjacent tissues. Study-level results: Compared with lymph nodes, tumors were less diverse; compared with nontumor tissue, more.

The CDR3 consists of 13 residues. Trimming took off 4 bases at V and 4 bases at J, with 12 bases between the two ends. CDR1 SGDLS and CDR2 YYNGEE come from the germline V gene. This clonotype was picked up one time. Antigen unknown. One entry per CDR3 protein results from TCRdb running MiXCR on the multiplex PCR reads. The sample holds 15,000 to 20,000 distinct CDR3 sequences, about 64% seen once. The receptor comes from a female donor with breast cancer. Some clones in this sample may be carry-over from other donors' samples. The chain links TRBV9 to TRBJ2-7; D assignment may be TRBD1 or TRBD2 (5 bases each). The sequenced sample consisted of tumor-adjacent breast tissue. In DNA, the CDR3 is TGTGCCAGCAGCTCCCACGAGGGGTACGAGCAGTACTTC. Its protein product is CASSSHEGYEQYF.